This T cell receptor beta chain came from a study of response to subunit inactivated influenza vaccine. TCRdb ran MiXCR on the RT-PCR reads and lists one entry per CDR3 protein. This sample has about 700,000 distinct CDR3 sequences, with about 14% found just once. The CDR3 sequence is 15 residues long. CDR1 and CDR2 (germline): KGHSH, LQKENI. V lost 3 bases and J lost 9, with 18 bases in between. The TCR comes from a man over 45 who received an inactivated influenza vaccine. The chain uses TRBV18 and TRBJ2-1; D might be TRBD1 (6 bases). This sample comprised PBMCs from blood, obtained about 14 days before vaccination. CDR3 DNA sequence: TGTGCCAGCTCACCTAACAGGGCACAATTCAGTGAGCAGTTCTTC. Encoded protein: CASSPNRAQFSEQFF.